This T cell receptor (beta chain) appears in the sequencing data of a study of Tregs in tolerant kidney transplant recipients. CDR3 size: 14 residues. The V gene's germline CDR1 is SQVTM and CDR2 ANQGSEA. The V gene lost 3 bases and the J gene lost 0 bases, with 9 bases spanning the gap. CD4+CD25+CD127- Tregs, CD4+CD25- non-Tregs, CD4 and CD8 cells were sorted. Sequencing was performed with immunoSEQ multiplex PCR; in TCRdb, only in-frame clones are kept and a portion is missing. The table includes roughly 66,000 clones, roughly 92% detected once. The TCR originated in a human donor who received a combined kidney and bone marrow transplant. The chain uses TRBV29-1 and TRBJ1-5; tentative D call: TRBD1 (6 bases). The sample here was CD8+ T cells from blood, taken before the transplant. As DNA, the CDR3 is TGCAGCGTTGAGGGGGCCTATAGCAATCAGCCCCAGCATTTT. This gives the protein CSVEGAYSNQPQHF.